This T cell receptor (beta chain) was sequenced during a study of cytomegalovirus exposure and HLA in healthy donors. General observations from the study: Being indistinguishable, some V segments were excluded, TRBV6-2 and TRBV6-3 among them. An observed cluster of highly shared sequence variants was recorded as a likely sequencing artifact.

On this clone itself: Its specificity is not known.

Trimming removed 7 bases at V and 3 bases at J, with 13 bases between. The CDR3 loop spans 14 amino acids. Germline CDR1 reads SGHRS; CDR2 reads YFSETQ. Amplification used 60 Vbeta primers and 13 Jbeta primers. Original processing methods: Roughly 80 million unique TCR beta chains, roughly 10 million shared, were counted in a later analysis. Sequencing was performed with immunoSEQ multiplex PCR; in TCRdb, only in-frame clones are kept and a portion is missing. That table gives V, J and clone size, and the DNA gave D and trimming. This sample has 76,000 or so clones, with roughly 73% found just once. The V call is TRBV5-1, the J call TRBJ2-2; no reliable D call. Material: PBMCs. This clonotype was obtained from a woman in her thirties or forties in good health and CMV-seropositive. CDR3 loop: CASSTDAYTGELFF. In DNA, the CDR3 is TGCGCCAGCTCCACAGACGCCTACACCGGGGAGCTGTTTTTT.